This T cell receptor beta chain was profiled in a study of STAT5B mutations in CD4+ large granular lymphocyte leukemia (dated by TCRdb to the early 2020s). Describing the broader study: Among the healthy controls, the CDR3 'QG' motif was associated with a particular HLA allele. TCRbeta repertoires of CD4+ T-cell large granular lymphocyte leukemia patients were compared with those of healthy blood donors. The purity of purified fractions was confirmed by flow cytometry on FACSCanto II or FACSVerse to exceed 95% among lymphocytes.

TCRbeta rearrangements were sequenced from genomic DNA using the immunoSEQ assay at survey resolution. The study's own analysis went as follows. In the TCR sequencing data, the lowest productive clonotype frequency that could be detected was 2.59 x 10-5. Only productive TCRbeta rearrangements, meaning sequences that were complete and in-frame, were kept for the analyses. The clonality of each sample was calculated as Simpson clonality in the immunoSEQ Analyzer version 3.0. Clones were grouped by frequency into very rare, small, medium, large (1-20%) or hyperexpanded (>20%) categories. OLGA 1.2.3 estimated generation probabilities, VDJtools produced V-gene circos plots, VDJdb was queried for specificities, and GLIPH identified CDR3 motifs. TCRdb obtained this table from immuneACCESS and retained in-frame rearrangements with V and J assigned. These tables miss some clones; where compared with another copy, unresolved V genes account for less than half of the shortfall, and the remainder is unexplained. For V, J and clone size, that table is used; D and trimming come from the DNA. This sample gives about 24,000 clones in total; 78% of them show up just once. The top ten clonotypes cover 0.35% to 0.5% of the sample.

The healthy controls were 37 blood donors, and the buffy coats of these donors were supplied by the Finnish Red Cross blood service. All TCR-sequenced material derived from peripheral blood: patient blood samples and healthy donor buffy coats. Peripheral blood mononuclear cells were isolated by Ficoll-Hypaque gradient centrifugation. Magnetic purification was used to isolate CD4+ cells from the buffy coats of the healthy controls. Genomic DNA was extracted using the Gentra Puregene Cell and Tissue kit, and a Qubit 2.0 fluorometer was used to quantify it. The investigation overall reported the following: Main leukemic clonotypes were private to each patient, although less than 30% of the main leukemic clonotypes were found at low frequency in the non-leukemic repertoires of other patients. Enrichment of TRBV06-family usage was observed among the top patient clones (8/27) relative to healthy controls (2/35). CD4-sorted patient repertoires appeared more clonal than healthy CD4+ repertoires, and this difference persisted after removing the putative leukemic clones. Data were not HLA-matched; higher clonality in CD4+ versus CD8+ T-LGLL could reflect the relatively small sample size.

This clone has only a few counts. What this receptor recognizes is not known. No much larger clone is present one base from it, and per-base qualities are unavailable. Sequences MNHEY (CDR1) and SMNVEV (CDR2) are obtained from the germline V gene (reference sequence). The CDR3 sequence holds 15 residues, the cysteine and phenylalanine included. Of the read, only the CDR3 DNA is kept; its 45 bases are in frame from base 1. Cut back by 3 bases and 2 bases, the V and J ends lie 14 bases apart. Source material: CD4+ T cells from blood buffy coats. This TCR came from a human donor in good health. The chain employs TRBV27 and TRBJ2-7; the D element could tentatively be TRBD1 or TRBD2, as 5 bases agree for each. The nucleotides read TGTGCCAGCAGTTTGGGGCAGAGGGTCCCCTACGAGCAGTACTTC. This is translated as CASSLGQRVPYEQYF.